Below, one T cell receptor (beta chain) is given with its context. Its antigen is unknown. Libraries of TCR beta chains were produced by 5' RACE (UMI-labeled). Original analysis: Libraries were built for TCR beta, and each one held between about 2,900 and 20,000 functional CDR3 beta clonotypes. TCRdb processed the 5' RACE reads again and assigns one entry to each CDR3 protein, with no DNA. These V and J calls originate from TCRdb's pipeline instead of the authors' own analysis. The sample table includes 5,000 or so distinct CDR3 sequences. The sample belongs to a study of human CD8 memory T cell subsets. Study-level findings and limits: Sequencing in this study was performed exclusively on T cell receptor beta chains. Stem-like memory and precursor exhausted T cell repertoires had very little in common with each other.

The authors obtained RNA from duplicate vials, each holding around 160,000 sorted CD8+ T cells, for every subset. There are 19 residues in the CDR3. In germline, CDR1 is LGHDT, CDR2 YNNKEL (reference sequence). The clonotype was recovered from a human donor in good health. The sequenced sample consisted of CD8+ effector memory T cells (TEM) sorted from PBMCs. Subset denoted: effector memory CD8 T cells, CCR7- CD45RO+ CD95+. This rearrangement joins TRBV3-1 to TRBJ2-1; TCRdb's D call of TRBD2 is untestable without DNA. CDR3: CASSQEGRLAGGPGNEQFF.